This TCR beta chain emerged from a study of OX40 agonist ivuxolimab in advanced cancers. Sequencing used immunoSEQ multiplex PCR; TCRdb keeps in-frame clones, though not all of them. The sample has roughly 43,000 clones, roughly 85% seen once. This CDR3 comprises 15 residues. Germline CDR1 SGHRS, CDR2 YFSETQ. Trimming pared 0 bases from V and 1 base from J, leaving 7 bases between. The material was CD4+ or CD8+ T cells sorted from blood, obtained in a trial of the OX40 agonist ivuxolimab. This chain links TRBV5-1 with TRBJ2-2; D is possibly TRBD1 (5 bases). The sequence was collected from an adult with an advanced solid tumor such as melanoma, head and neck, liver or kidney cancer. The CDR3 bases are TGCGCCAGCAGCTTGGGTCAGGGGAACACCGGGGAGCTGTTTTTT. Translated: CASSLGQGNTGELFF.